Below, one T cell receptor (beta chain) is given with its context. Its matching antigen is unknown. All donors participated as healthy donors of bone marrow. This CDR3 is 14 amino acids long. With 3 bases removed from V and 1 base from J, the gap between germline ends came to 9 bases. Germline loops: CDR1 LNHDA, CDR2 SQIVND (reference sequence). The sample belongs to a study of cytomegalovirus exposure and HLA in healthy donors. In the study overall: Genotyping of roughly 400 donors showed that around 85% belonged to the Caucasian-associated ancestry cluster. Overall study findings and caveats: In an earlier analysis, productive rearrangement rates for most beta V segments clustered near 87% or 30%. Most observed TCR sequences were rare, whereas some public TCRs were detected in many donors.

13 Jbeta primers and 60 Vbeta primers were used for the PCR. Generated by immunoSEQ multiplex PCR, the TCRdb table keeps only in-frame clones and is missing some. The sample lists some 98,000 clones, more than 75% occurring once. The clonotype comes from a human donor in good health. J is TRBJ1-1 and V is TRBV19; a weak D match, TRBD1 (5 bases). Material: PBMCs. Here the CDR3 DNA reads TGTGCCAGTAGTATGGGGGGGTGGAACACTGAAGCTTTCTTT. The encoded protein is CASSMGGWNTEAFF.